This T cell receptor (beta chain) is from a study of blood T cell repertoires in COVID-19. The CDR3 is 15 residues long. Trimming pared 5 bases from V and 1 base from J, leaving 14 bases between. Germline V lookup: CDR1 LGHNA, CDR2 YSLEER. Profiled with immunoSEQ multiplex PCR; TCRdb holds only in-frame clones, not every one. The sample includes under 200,000 clones, roughly 87% seen only once; the top ten take 5.5% to 8.5%. This TCR was recovered from a woman aged 45-60 years who had recovered from COVID-19. The sample taken for sequencing was PBMCs or T cells enriched from blood (not recorded which). The J gene is TRBJ1-1, the V gene TRBV4-3; a possible D gene is TRBD1 (6 bases). The CDR3 coding sequence is TGCGCCAGCAGCGTAAACAGGGTTACGAACACTGAAGCTTTCTTT. It specifies CASSVNRVTNTEAFF.